This T cell receptor (beta chain) derives from a study of chemoradiotherapy in HPV16-positive cancers. The CDR3 loop spans 14 amino acids. The V end lost 0 bases, the J end lost 6 bases, and 7 bases lay between the germline ends. Germline CDR1 and CDR2: SGHRS and YFSETQ. Profiled with immunoSEQ multiplex PCR; TCRdb holds only in-frame clones, not every one. Among a few hundred clones, 80% to 90% were seen once, and the ten largest hold about a tenth. The TCR sequence derives from a human donor with HPV-associated anogenital cancer. Source: tumor tissue, taken from a patient who underwent chemoradiotherapy. This chain uses TRBV5-1 with TRBJ1-6, with D unresolved. In DNA, the CDR3 is TGCGCCAGCAGCTTGGGGACCCTTAATTCACCCCTCCACTTT. It translates to CASSLGTLNSPLHF.